This T cell receptor beta chain emerged from a study of T cell responses to AZD1222 COVID-19 vaccine. Sequencing was performed with immunoSEQ multiplex PCR; in TCRdb, only in-frame clones are kept and a portion is missing. This table holds more than 85,000 clones, around 90% found once. The CDR3 consists of 15 residues. CDR1 WNHNN and CDR2 SYGVQD come from the germline V gene (reference sequence). V lost 7 bases to trimming and J lost 6 bases, with 19 bases between them. This clonotype was sampled from an adult in good health. This specimen consisted of peripheral blood, obtained on day 0 of AZD1222 vaccination. The rearrangement joins TRBV10-1 to TRBJ1-5; D possibly corresponds to TRBD1 (5 bases). CDR3 coding DNA: TGCGCCAGCACCCAGAGGGCCAGGGAAGCTCAGCCCCAGCATTTT. Its protein product is CASTQRAREAQPQHF.